What follows describes a single T cell receptor (beta chain). Its cognate antigen is unknown. The data stem from a study of regulatory T cells. Primers: 52 TRBV forward and 13 TRBJ reverse. The data were produced by immunoSEQ multiplex PCR, yet TCRdb's version contains in-frame clones alone and is incomplete. In the table there are 4,500 to 7,000 clones, about 80% of which are singletons. Patients aged 2 to 39 years had fewer naive and more memory CD4+ and CD8+ T cells. Study-wide results and limits: Skewed V and J usage and few unique V-J pairs marked patient repertoires, most in Tregs.

The specimen was CD8+ T cells sorted from blood. The origin of this receptor is a child aged 5 to 17 with CD3G deficiency.

Here the CDR3 reads CASGKPGLEQFF. In DNA, the CDR3 is TGTGCCAGTGGAAAACCGGGACTGGAGCAGTTCTTC. The V call is TRBV19, the J call TRBJ2-1, with D possibly TRBD2 on 6 matching bases. V lost 8 bases and J lost 10, with 15 bases in between. Germline V CDR1 and CDR2: LNHDA, SQIVND (reference sequence). The CDR3 extends over 12 amino acids.